Here is one T cell receptor (beta chain) with its context. Its antigen remains unidentified. The data stem from a study of T cell repertoires in cytomegalovirus infection. About the research overall: Public TCR beta signatures were indicative of both CMV infection and a matching HLA type.

TCRdb independently ran MiXCR on the reads; one entry per CDR3 protein. The table has hundreds of thousands of distinct CDR3 sequences, under 40% seen once. Whole-study findings and limits: Clonotypes of TCR beta that were HLA-C-restricted and CMV-specific dominated the ex vivo response.

Trimming left V 6 bases short and J 3 bases short, with 17 bases between. Germline values: CDR1 DFQATT, CDR2 SNEGSKA (reference sequence). The CDR3 has 15 residues. V is TRBV20-1 and J is TRBJ2-2; the D call may be TRBD1 or TRBD2 (5 bases each). Material for sequencing was PBMCs. This TCR was recovered from a human donor in good health (CMV status not recorded). Some clones in this sample may be carry-over from other donors' samples. CDR3 sequence reads: CSASNRGSDTGELFF. CDR3 nucleotide sequence: TGCAGTGCCAGCAACCGGGGCAGCGACACCGGGGAGCTGTTTTTT.